A single sample gave rise to the 9 T cell receptor beta chains below, sequenced in a study of vaccination effects on CD4 cells after COVID-19. At the end of 10 days of culture, CD4+ T cells were isolated. The person was diagnosed with PCR-confirmed SARS-CoV-2 infection between March and December 2020. Participants completed two doses of the BNT162b2 or mRNA-1273 vaccine. The antigens of these receptors remain unknown. Assay: immunoSEQ multiplex PCR; the TCRdb copy retains only in-frame clones and omits some. The profile covers over 35,000 clones, with approximately 82% appearing a single time and 3% to 4% taken by the ten largest. The sample was CD4+ T cells from PBMCs cultured without peptide, taken after COVID-19 vaccination. Every receptor here comes from a human donor who had a prior SARS-CoV-2 infection.

This chain connects TRBV19 to TRBJ2-5, with TRBD1 as a possible D gene (6 bases). The length of the CDR3 is 16 residues. The ends were cut back, 5 bases at V and 5 bases at J, with 21 bases in the middle. Germline V gives CDR1 LNHDA, CDR2 SQIVND (reference sequence). The CDR3 bases are TGTGCCAGTAGTGCCGATACAGGGTTGTTTACGGAGACCCAGTACTTC. This encodes CASSADTGLFTETQYF.

V usage is TRBV5-1 and J usage is TRBJ1-3; D possibly corresponds to TRBD1 (5 bases). This CDR3 region has 16 residues. V lost 1 base and J lost 2, with 13 bases in between. CDR1 is SGHRS and CDR2 is YFSETQ in the germline V gene. The DNA of the CDR3 is TGCGCCAGCAGCTTGCATACAGGAAATGCTGGAAACACCATATATTTT. Translating it yields CASSLHTGNAGNTIYF.

The chain is built from TRBV6-2 or TRBV6-3 and TRBJ2-7; the match to TRBD2 covers 9 bases. J lost 2 bases, V lost 0 bases, and 5 bases had no gene match. This CDR3 spans 16 amino acids. Per germline, CDR1 MNHEY and CDR2 SVGEGT. The CDR3 protein is CASSYSVTSGPYEQYF. In DNA, the CDR3 is TGTGCCAGCAGTTACTCCGTGACTAGCGGCCCCTACGAGCAGTACTTC.

The chain joins TRBV12-5 to TRBJ2-7, with 7 positions matching TRBD1. This CDR3 is 14 amino acids long. The J segment lost 0 bases and the V segment lost 9 bases, leaving 8 bases of the junction unmatched. In germline, CDR1 is LGHNT, CDR2 FRNRAP. The CDR3 here is CASRGSGGSYEQYF. The CDR3 DNA is TGTGCTAGCAGGGGGTCAGGGGGCTCCTACGAGCAGTACTTC. Complete variable domain (other parts from reference TRBV12-5 and TRBJ2-7): DARVTQTPRHKVTEMGQEVTMRCQPILGHNTVFWYRQTMMQGLELLAYFRNRAPLDDSGMPKDRFSAEMPDATLATLKIQPSEPRDSAVYFCASRGSGGSYEQYFGPGTRLTVT.

This chain connects TRBV28 to TRBJ2-4, with 8 bases aligning to TRBD1. The ends lost 2 bases at V and 7 bases at J; junction bases unmatched: 7. CDR3 size: 15 residues. Germline CDR1 MDHEN, CDR2 SYDVKM. The CDR3 DNA is TGTGCCAGCAGTTTAATCGGACAGGGAGCGAACATTCAGTACTTC. Its translation is CASSLIGQGANIQYF.

This clone was found a few times. The chain couples TRBV6-6 to TRBJ1-2; tentatively, D is TRBD1 (6 bases). V gave up 8 bases and J gave up 8 bases, with 18 bases separating them. The CDR3 has 13 amino acids. Germline V gene sequence: CDR1 MNHNY, CDR2 SVGAGI (reference sequence). CDR3 residues: CASRDTTKEGYTF. Here the CDR3 DNA reads TGTGCCAGCCGGGACACCACCAAGGAAGGCTACACCTTC.

V gene TRBV14 combines with J gene TRBJ2-1, with 9 bases that match TRBD2. The CDR3 is 17 amino acids. V shed 4 bases, J shed 7 bases, and the junction held 14 bases outside the gene matches. Germline V gene sequence: CDR1 SGHDN, CDR2 FVKESK. DNA for the CDR3: TGTGCCAGCAGCCGTCCGGCGGGGGCTAGCGGGATGAATGAGCAGTTCTTC. Protein sequence: CASSRPAGASGMNEQFF.

The chain employs TRBV10-3 and TRBJ2-1; D not certain. This CDR3 spans 14 amino acids. Germline loops: CDR1 ENHRY, CDR2 SYGVKD. The V and J ends lost 8 bases and 0 bases respectively, with 11 bases between them. The chain's CDR3 is CAIASQTSYNEQFF. In nucleotides, the CDR3 is TGTGCCATCGCCTCCCAAACCTCCTACAATGAGCAGTTCTTC.

J is TRBJ2-1 and V is TRBV24-1, with TRBD2 identical over 9 bases. Per the germline V gene, CDR1 is KGHDR and CDR2 is SFDVKD. This CDR3 contains 14 residues. V gave up 5 bases and J gave up 12 bases; unmatched junction bases: 10. CDR3 sequence: CATSGLDGGGGQFF. The CDR3 DNA follows: TGTGCCACCAGTGGTTTAGATGGCGGGGGGGGGCAGTTCTTC.